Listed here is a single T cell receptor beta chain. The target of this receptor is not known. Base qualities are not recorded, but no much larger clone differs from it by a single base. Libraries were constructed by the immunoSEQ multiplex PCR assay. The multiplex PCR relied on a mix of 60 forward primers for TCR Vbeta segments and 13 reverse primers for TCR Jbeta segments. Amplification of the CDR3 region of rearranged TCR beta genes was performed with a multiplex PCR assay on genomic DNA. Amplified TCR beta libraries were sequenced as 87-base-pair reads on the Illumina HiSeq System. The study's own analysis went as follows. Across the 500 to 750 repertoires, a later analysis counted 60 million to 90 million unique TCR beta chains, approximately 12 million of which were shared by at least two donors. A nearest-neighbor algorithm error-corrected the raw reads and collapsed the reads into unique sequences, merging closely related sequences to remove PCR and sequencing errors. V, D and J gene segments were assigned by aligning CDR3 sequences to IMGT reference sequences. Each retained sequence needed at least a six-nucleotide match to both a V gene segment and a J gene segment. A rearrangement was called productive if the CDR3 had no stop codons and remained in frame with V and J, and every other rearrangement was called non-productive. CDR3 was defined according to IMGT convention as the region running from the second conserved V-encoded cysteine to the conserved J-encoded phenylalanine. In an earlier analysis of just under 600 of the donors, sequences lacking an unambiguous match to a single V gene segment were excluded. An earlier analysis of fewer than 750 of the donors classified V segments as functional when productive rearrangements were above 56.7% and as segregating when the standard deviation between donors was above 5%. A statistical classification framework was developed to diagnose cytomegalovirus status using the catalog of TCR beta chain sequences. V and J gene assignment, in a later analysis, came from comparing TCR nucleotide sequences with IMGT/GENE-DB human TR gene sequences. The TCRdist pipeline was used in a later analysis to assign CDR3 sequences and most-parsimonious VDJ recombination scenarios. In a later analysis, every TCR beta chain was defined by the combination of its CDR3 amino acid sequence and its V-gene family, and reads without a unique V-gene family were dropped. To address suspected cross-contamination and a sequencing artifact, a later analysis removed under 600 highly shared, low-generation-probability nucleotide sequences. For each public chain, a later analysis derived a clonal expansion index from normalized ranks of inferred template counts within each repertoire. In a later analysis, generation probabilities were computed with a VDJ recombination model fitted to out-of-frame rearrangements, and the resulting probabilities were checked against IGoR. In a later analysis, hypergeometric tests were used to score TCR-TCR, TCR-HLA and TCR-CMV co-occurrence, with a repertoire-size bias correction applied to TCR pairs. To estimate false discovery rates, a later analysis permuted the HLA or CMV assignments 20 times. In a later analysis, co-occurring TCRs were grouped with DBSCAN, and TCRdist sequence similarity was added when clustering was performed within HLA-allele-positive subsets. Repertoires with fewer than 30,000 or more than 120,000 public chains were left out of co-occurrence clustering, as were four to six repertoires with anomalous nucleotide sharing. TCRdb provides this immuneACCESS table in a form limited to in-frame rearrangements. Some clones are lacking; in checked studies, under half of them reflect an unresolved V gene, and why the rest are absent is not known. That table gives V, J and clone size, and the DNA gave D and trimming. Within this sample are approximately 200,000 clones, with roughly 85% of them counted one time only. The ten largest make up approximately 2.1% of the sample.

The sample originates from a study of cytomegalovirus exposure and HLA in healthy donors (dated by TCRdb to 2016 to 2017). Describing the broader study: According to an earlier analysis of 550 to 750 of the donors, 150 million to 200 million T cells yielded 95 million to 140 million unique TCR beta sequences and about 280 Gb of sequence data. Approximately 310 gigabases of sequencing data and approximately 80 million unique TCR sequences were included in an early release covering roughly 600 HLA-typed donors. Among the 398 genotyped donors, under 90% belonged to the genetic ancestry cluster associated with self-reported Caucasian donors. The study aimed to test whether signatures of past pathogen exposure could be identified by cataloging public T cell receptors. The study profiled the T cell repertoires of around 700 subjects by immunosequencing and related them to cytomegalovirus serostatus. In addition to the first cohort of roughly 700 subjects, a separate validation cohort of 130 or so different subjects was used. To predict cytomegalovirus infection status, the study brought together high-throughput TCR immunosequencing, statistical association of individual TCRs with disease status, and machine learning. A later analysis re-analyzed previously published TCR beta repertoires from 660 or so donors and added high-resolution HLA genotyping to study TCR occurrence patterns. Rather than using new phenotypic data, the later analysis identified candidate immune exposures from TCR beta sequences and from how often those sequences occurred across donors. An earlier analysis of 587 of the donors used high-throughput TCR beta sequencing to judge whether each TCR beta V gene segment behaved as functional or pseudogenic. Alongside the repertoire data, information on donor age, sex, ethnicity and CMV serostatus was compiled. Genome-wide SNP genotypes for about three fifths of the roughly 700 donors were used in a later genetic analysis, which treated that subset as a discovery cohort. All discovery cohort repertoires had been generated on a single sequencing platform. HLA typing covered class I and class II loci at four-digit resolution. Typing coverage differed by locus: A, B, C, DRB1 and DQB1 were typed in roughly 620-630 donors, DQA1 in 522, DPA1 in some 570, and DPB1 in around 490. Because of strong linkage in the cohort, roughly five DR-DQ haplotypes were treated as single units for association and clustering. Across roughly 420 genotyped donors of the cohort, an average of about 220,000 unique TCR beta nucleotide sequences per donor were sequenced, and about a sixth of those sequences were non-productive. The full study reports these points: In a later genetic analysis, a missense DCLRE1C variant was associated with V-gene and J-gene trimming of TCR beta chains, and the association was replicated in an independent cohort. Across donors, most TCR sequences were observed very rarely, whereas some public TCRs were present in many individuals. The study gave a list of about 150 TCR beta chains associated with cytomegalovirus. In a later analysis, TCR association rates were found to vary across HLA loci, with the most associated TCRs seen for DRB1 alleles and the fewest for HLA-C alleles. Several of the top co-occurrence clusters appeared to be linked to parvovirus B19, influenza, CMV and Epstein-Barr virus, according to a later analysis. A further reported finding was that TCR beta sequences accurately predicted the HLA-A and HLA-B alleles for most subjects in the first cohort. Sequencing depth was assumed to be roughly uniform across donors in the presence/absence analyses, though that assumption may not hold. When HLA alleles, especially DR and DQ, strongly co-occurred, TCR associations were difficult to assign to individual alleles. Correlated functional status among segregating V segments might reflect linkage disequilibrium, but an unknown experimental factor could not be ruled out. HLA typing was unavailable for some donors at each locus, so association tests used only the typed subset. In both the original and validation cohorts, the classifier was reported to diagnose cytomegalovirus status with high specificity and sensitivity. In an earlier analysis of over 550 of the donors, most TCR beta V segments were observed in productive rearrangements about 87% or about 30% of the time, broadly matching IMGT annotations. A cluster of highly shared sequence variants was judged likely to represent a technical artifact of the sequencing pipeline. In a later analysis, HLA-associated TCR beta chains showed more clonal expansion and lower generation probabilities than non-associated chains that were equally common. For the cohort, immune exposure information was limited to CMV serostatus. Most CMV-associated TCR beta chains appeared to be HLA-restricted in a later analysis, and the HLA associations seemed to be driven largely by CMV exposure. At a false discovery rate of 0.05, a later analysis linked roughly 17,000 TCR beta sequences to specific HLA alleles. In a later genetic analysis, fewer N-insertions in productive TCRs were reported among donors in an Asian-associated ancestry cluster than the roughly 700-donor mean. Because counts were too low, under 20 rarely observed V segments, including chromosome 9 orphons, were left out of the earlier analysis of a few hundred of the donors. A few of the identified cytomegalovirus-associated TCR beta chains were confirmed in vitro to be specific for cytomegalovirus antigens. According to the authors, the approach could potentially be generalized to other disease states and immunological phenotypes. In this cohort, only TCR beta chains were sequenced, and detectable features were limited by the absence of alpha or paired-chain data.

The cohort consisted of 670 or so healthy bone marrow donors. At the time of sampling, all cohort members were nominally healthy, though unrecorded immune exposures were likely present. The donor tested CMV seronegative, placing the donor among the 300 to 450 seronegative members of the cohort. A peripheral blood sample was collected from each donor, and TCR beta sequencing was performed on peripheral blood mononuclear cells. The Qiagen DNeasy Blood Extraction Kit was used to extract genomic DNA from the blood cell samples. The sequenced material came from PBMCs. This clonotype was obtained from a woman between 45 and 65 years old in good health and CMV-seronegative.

Here is the DNA: TGCGCCAGCAGGCGACAGGGCGGGGATCAGCCCCAGCATTTT. This translates into CASRRQGGDQPQHF. The V and J segments used are TRBV4-1 and TRBJ1-5; a stretch of 7 junction bases matches TRBD1. The germline V gene supplies CDR1 MGHRA and CDR2 YSYEKL. The CDR3 covers 14 residues, taking in both the cysteine and the phenylalanine. This entry keeps only the CDR3 DNA: 42 bases, framed from base 1. Ends trimmed: V by 6 bases, J by 5 bases; bases unmatched to a gene: 7.